The 14 T cell receptor beta chains below were found in one sample sequenced in a study of blood T cell repertoires in COVID-19. Sequenced by immunoSEQ multiplex PCR; TCRdb stores in-frame clones only, minus some. The table shows under 300,000 clones, with around 91% occurring only once. The sequenced sample consisted of peripheral blood. The receptors stem from a woman in her fifties or sixties with COVID-19, enrolled during active disease.

V is TRBV19 and J is TRBJ1-5, with 7 bases identical to TRBD1. Germline CDR1 and CDR2: LNHDA and SQIVND (reference sequence). Trimming took 5 bases from V and 3 from J; bases not matched to a gene: 1. The CDR3 contains 13 residues. Here the CDR3 DNA reads TGTGCCAGTAGTGGACAGGACAATCAGCCCCAGCATTTT. Translating it yields CASSGQDNQPQHF.

The CDR3 sequence is CASSEPGLVANEKLFF. CDR3 sequence (DNA): TGTGCCAGTAGCGAGCCAGGGCTTGTGGCTAATGAAAAACTGTTTTTT. The chain carries TRBV19 and TRBJ1-4; a possible D gene is TRBD1 (5 bases). The CDR3 has 16 amino acids. Germline CDR1 is LNHDA and CDR2 is SQIVND (reference sequence). The V and J ends lost 6 bases and 3 bases respectively, with 17 bases between them.

Comment on this clone: The sample holds other DNA sequences that translate to the same CDR3. This sequence joins TRBV9 and TRBJ1-4, with a tentative D call TRBD1 (5 bases). Trimming removed 2 bases at V and 0 bases at J, with 5 bases between. The CDR3 is 14 amino acids. The germline V gene has CDR1 SGDLS and CDR2 YYNGEE. The CDR3, as DNA: TGTGCCAGCAGCGTCAGGGCAACTAATGAAAAACTGTTTTTT. Protein sequence: CASSVRATNEKLFF.

V and J are TRBV18 and TRBJ2-4; D gene unclear. This CDR3 comprises 16 residues. V was cut by 0 bases and J by 0 bases, with 9 bases left in between. In germline, CDR1 is KGHSH, CDR2 LQKENI. The CDR3 nucleotides read TGTGCCAGCTCACCACCGTTAACCGGAGCCAAAAACATTCAGTACTTC. Its protein is CASSPPLTGAKNIQYF.

The chain is built from TRBV5-3 and TRBJ1-2; tentative D call: TRBD1 (5 bases). TRBV5-3 counts as an open reading frame of uncertain function. This CDR3 comprises 17 residues. The V end was cut by 5 bases, the J end by 3 bases, with 23 bases between. CDR3: CARRQHARQGWYYGYTF. As DNA, the CDR3 is TGTGCCAGAAGACAGCATGCGCGGCAGGGTTGGTACTATGGCTACACCTTC.

The J gene is TRBJ1-3, the V gene TRBV6-5; a weak D match, TRBD1 (6 bases). This CDR3 is built from 15 residues. Germline V gives CDR1 MNHEY, CDR2 SVGAGI. Deletions cut 6 bases from V and 3 bases from J, with 15 bases between. CDR3 in DNA: TGTGCCAGCAGCGTGGGGAGGGGGGGTGGAAACACCATATATTTT. Translating it yields CASSVGRGGGNTIYF.

This clone occurred once. The rearrangement uses TRBV6-5 and TRBJ1-4; D unresolved. The V and J ends lost 8 bases and 8 bases respectively, with 15 bases between them. Germline CDR1 MNHEY, CDR2 SVGAGI. There are 13 residues in the CDR3. The CDR3 bases are TGTGCCAGCGCGGTCGAGAGAGGGGAAAAACTGTTTTTT. Its translation: CASAVERGEKLFF.

The rearrangement links TRBV4-3 to TRBJ1-2; TRBD1 might be the D (5 bases). Germline V gene data show CDR1 as LGHNA and CDR2 as YSLEER. V was clipped by 0 bases and J by 8 bases, with 13 bases between them. The CDR3 covers 14 residues. CDR3 in amino acids: CASSQEVQGGGYTF. Here the CDR3 DNA reads TGCGCCAGCAGCCAAGAGGTGCAGGGTGGCGGCTACACCTTC.

This chain joins TRBV5-4 and TRBJ2-7; 7 bases are a match to TRBD2. The V segment lost 2 bases and the J segment 3 bases; nucleotides outside the gene matches: 11. The CDR3 contains 16 residues. CDR1 is SGHNT, CDR2 YYREEE, per germline (reference sequence). The CDR3 DNA sequence: TGTGCCAGCAGCTTCGGTCGGGGGAGGGGAATCTACGAGCAGTACTTC. Protein sequence: CASSFGRGRGIYEQYF.

The rearrangement joins TRBV7-9 to TRBJ2-7; TRBD2 is a possible D gene (5 bases). CDR1 is SEHNR and CDR2 is FQNEAQ in the germline V gene (reference sequence). The V end lost 5 bases, the J end lost 3 bases, and 14 bases lay between the germline ends. The CDR3 is 14 amino acids. The CDR3 protein is CASSTEDGFYEQYF. The DNA of the CDR3 is TGTGCCAGCAGCACGGAGGACGGGTTCTACGAGCAGTACTTC.

The CDR3 spells CASSPGLAGTLVYF. In nucleotides, the CDR3 is TGTGCCAGCAGCCCCGGACTAGCGGGGACTCTGGTGTACTTC. The chain combines TRBV7-3 with TRBJ2-7; TRBD2 aligns across 12 bases. Germline trimming cut 5 bases from V and 12 bases from J; bases unmatched to any gene: 11. The germline V gene encodes CDR1 SGHTA and CDR2 FQGTGA. The CDR3 spans 14 residues.

The J gene is TRBJ2-1, the V gene TRBV5-1; D gene uncertain. Germline CDR1 SGHRS, CDR2 YFSETQ. This CDR3 contains 15 residues. V was clipped by 0 bases and J by 3 bases, with 10 bases between them. CDR3 coding DNA: TGCGCCAGCAGCTTGGGCAGGCTTCTCTACAATGAGCAGTTCTTC. Amino acids: CASSLGRLLYNEQFF.

This clone was recorded only once. This chain uses TRBV7-9 with TRBJ1-1, with no clear D. With 1 base removed from V and 9 bases from J, the gap between germline ends came to 9 bases. The CDR3 runs 12 residues. The germline gives CDR1 SEHNR, CDR2 FQNEAQ (reference sequence). The CDR3 sequence: CASSLDLVKAFF. In DNA, the CDR3 is TGTGCCAGCAGCTTAGACTTGGTGAAAGCTTTCTTT.

The chain employs TRBV7-3 and TRBJ1-2; D unresolved. V was pared by 7 bases and J by 2 bases, with 11 bases between. This CDR3 has 13 residues. In germline, CDR1 is SGHTA, CDR2 FQGTGA. The CDR3 DNA sequence: TGTGCCAGCACCCCAGGACTGAACTATGGCTACACCTTC. It translates to CASTPGLNYGYTF.